This record covers a single T cell receptor (beta chain). The data were produced by immunoSEQ multiplex PCR, yet TCRdb's version contains in-frame clones alone and is incomplete. The sample has roughly 2,700 clones, over 55% seen once. The hepatocellular carcinoma nodule was sampled at distinct, geographically separated regions. No macroscopic necrosis or hemorrhage was seen in sampled areas. The data belong to a study of intratumoral heterogeneity in liver cancer. Study as a whole: Patients were mostly male, median age about 69 years.

Material: tumor tissue, obtained before any cancer treatment. This sequence was found in a woman aged 70-85 years with hepatocellular carcinoma.

CDR3 nucleotides: TGTGCCAGTAGTATGTACCGGGGCACTGAAGCTTTCTTT. Its protein is CASSMYRGTEAFF. J is TRBJ1-1 and V is TRBV19, with no clear D. V was clipped by 3 bases and J by 4 bases, with 9 bases between them. Looked up from germline, CDR1 is LNHDA and CDR2 is SQIVND (reference sequence). This CDR3 is built from 13 residues.